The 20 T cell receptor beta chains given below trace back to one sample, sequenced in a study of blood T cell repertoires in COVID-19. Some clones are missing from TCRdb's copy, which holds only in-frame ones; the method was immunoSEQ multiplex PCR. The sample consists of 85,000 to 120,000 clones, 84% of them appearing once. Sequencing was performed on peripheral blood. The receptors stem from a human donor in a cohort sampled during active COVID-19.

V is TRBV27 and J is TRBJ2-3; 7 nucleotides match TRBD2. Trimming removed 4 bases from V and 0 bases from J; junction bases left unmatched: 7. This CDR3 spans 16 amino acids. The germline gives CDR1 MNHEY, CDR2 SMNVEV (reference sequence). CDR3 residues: CASSSTGRGSTDTQYF. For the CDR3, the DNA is TGTGCCAGCAGTTCGACTGGGCGGGGGAGCACAGATACGCAGTATTTT.

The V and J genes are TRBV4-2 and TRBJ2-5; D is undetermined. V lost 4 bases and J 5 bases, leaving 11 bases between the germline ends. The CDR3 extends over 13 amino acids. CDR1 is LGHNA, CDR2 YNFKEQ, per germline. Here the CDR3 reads CASSRSTGETQYF. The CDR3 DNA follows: TGTGCCAGCAGCCGGTCAACCGGGGAGACCCAGTACTTC.

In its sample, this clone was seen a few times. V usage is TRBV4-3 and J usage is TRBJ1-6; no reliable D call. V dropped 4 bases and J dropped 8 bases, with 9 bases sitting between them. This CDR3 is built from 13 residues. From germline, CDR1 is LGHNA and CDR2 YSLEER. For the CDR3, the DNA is TGCGCCAGCAGCCCATCTACTGATTCACCCCTCCACTTT. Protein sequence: CASSPSTDSPLHF.

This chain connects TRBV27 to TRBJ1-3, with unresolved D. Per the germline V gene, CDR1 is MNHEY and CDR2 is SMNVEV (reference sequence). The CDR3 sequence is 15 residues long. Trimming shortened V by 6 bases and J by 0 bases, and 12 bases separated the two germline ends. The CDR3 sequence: CASRPYSSSGNTIYF. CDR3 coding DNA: TGTGCCAGCAGGCCATACTCATCCTCTGGAAACACCATATATTTT.

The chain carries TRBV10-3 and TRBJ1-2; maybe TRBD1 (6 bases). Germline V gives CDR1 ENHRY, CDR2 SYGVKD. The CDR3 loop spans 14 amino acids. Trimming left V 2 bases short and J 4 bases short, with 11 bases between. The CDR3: CAISEAAGAYGYTF. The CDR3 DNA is TGTGCCATCAGTGAGGCCGCGGGGGCCTATGGCTACACCTTC.

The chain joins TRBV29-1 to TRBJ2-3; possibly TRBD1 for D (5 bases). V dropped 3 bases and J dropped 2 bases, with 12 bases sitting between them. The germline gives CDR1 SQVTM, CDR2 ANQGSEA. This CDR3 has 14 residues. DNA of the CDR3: TGCAGCGTTGAGGCAGGGTCCCACACAGATACGCAGTATTTT. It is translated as CSVEAGSHTDTQYF.

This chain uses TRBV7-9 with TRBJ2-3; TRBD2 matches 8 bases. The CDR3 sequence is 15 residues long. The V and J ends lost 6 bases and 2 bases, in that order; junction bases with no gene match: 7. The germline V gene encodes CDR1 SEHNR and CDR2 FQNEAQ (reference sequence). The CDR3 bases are TGTGCCAGCAGGTCCCGGGGGGGTCACACAGATACGCAGTATTTT. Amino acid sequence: CASRSRGGHTDTQYF.

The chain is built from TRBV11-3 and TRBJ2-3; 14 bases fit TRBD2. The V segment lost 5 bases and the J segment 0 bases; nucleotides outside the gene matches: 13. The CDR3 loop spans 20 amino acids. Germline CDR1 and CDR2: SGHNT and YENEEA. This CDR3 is CASSIHSWTSGGTSTDTQYF. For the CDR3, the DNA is TGTGCCAGCAGCATACATTCCTGGACTAGCGGGGGGACAAGCACAGATACGCAGTATTTT.

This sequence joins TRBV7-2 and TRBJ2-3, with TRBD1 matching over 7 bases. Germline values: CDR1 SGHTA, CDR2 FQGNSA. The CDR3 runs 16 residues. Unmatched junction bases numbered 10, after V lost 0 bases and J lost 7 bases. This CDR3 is CASSLAGGSLPNTQYF. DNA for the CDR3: TGTGCCAGCAGCTTAGCAGGGGGCTCCCTCCCTAATACGCAGTATTTT.

CDR3 region: CASSLEVGGGGNSPLHF. DNA for the CDR3: TGTGCCAGCAGCTTAGAGGTAGGGGGGGGCGGTAATTCACCCCTCCACTTT. The chain uses TRBV7-9 and TRBJ1-6; tentatively, D is TRBD1 (6 bases). Germline V gene lookup returns CDR1 SEHNR and CDR2 FQNEAQ (reference sequence). Deletions cut 1 base from V and 6 bases from J, with 16 bases between. There are 17 residues in the CDR3.

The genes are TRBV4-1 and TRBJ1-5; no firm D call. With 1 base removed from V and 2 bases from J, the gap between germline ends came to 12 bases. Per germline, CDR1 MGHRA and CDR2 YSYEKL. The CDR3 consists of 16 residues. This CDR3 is CASSQARGRGNQPQHF. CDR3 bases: TGCGCCAGCAGCCAAGCTCGAGGGCGCGGCAATCAGCCCCAGCATTTT.

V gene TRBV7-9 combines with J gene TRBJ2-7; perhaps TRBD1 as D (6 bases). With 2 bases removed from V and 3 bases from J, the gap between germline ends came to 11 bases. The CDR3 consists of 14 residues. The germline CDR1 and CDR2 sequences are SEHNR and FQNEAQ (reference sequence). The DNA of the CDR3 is TGTGCCAGCAGCTTAACAGGGAACCACTACGAGCAGTACTTC. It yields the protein CASSLTGNHYEQYF.

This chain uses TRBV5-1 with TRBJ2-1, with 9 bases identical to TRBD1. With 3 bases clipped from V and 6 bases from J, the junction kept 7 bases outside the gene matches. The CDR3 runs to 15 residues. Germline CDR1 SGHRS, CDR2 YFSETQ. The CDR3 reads CASSSGTGMINEQFF. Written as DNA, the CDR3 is TGCGCCAGCAGCTCGGGGACAGGGATGATCAATGAGCAGTTCTTC.

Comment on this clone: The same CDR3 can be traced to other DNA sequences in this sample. CDR3 bases: TGTGCCAGCAGTTACTCGGGAGGGGGGAACACCGGGGAGCTGTTTTTT. It codes for CASSYSGGGNTGELFF. This chain connects TRBV6-6 to TRBJ2-2; D possibly corresponds to TRBD2 (7 bases). Germline-derived CDR1 and CDR2 are MNHNY and SVGAGI (reference sequence). The CDR3 length is 16 residues. Trimming shortened V by 0 bases and J by 1 base, and 9 bases separated the two germline ends.

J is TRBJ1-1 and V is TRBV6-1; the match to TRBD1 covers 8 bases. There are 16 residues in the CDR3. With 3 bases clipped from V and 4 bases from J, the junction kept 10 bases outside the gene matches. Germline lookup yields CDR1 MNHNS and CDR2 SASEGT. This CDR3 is CASSDRGRLEGTEAFF. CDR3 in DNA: TGTGCCAGCAGTGACAGGGGGCGTTTAGAGGGCACTGAAGCTTTCTTT.

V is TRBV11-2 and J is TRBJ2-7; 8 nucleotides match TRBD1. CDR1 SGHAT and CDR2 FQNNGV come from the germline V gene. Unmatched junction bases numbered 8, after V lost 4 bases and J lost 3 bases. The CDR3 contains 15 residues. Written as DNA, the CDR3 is TGTGCCAGCAGCTGGGACCCCGGGACAGGCTACGAGCAGTACTTC. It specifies CASSWDPGTGYEQYF.

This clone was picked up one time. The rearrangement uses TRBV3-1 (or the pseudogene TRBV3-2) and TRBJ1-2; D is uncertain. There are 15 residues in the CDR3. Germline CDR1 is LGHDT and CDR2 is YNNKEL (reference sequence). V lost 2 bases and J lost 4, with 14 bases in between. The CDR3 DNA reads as TGTGCCAGCAGCCAATGGGATCGGGAGGCCTATGGCTACACCTTC. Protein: CASSQWDREAYGYTF.

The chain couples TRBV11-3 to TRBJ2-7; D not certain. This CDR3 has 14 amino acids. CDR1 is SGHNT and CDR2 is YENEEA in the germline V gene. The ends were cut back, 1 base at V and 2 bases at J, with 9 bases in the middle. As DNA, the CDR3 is TGTGCCAGCAGCTTAGGTCGGGTGACCTACGAGCAGTACTTC. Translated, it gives CASSLGRVTYEQYF.

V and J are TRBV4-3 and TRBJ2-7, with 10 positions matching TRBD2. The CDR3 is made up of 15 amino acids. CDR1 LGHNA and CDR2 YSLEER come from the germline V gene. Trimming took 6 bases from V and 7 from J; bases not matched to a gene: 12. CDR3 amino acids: CASSLGLATSNEQYF. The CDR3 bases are TGCGCCAGCAGTCTGGGACTAGCGACTTCCAATGAGCAGTACTTC.

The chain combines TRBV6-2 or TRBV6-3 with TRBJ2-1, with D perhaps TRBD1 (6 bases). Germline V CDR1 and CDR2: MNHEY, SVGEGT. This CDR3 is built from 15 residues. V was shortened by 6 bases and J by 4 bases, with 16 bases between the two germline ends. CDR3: CASSSTGQSYNEQFF. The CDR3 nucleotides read TGTGCCAGCAGCTCTACAGGACAGTCTTACAATGAGCAGTTCTTC.